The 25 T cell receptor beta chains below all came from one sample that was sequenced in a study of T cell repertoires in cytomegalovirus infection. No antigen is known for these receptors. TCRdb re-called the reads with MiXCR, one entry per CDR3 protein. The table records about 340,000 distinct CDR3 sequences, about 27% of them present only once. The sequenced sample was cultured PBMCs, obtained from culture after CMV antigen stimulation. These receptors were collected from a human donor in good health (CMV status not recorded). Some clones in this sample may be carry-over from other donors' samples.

The CDR3 bases are TGTGCCTCCTTGGAGGGGGCAGCCACTGAAGCTTTCTTT. It is translated as CASLEGAATEAFF. This chain joins TRBV19 and TRBJ1-1; TRBD1 agrees at 7 bases. The CDR3 length is 13 residues. Trimming took 11 bases from V and 4 from J; bases not matched to a gene: 10. CDR1 is LNHDA and CDR2 is SQIVND in the germline V gene (reference sequence).

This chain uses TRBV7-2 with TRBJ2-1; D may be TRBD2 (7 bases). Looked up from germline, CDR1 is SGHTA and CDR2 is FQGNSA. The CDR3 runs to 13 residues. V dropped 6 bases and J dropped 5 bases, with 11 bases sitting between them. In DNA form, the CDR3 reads TGTGCCAGCAGGAAGGGGGGGCACAATGAGCAGTTCTTC. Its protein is CASRKGGHNEQFF. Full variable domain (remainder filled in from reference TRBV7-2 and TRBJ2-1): GAGVSQSPSNKVTEKGKDVELRCDPISGHTALYWYRQSLGQGLEFLIYFQGNSAPDKSGLPSDRFSAERTGGSVSTLTIQRTQQEDSAVYLCASRKGGHNEQFFGPGTRLTVL.

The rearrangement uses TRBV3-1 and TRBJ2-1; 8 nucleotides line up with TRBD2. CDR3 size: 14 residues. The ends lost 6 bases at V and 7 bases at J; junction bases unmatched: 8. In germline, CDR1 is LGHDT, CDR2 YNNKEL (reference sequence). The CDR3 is CASSRTSRGNEQFF. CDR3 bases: TGTGCCAGCAGTCGGACTAGCCGAGGGAATGAGCAGTTCTTC.

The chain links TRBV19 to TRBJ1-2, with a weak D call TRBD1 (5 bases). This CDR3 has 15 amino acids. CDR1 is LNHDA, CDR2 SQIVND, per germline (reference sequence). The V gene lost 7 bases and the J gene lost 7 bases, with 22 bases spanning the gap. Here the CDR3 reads CASTPGGSVVLGYTF. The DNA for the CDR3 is TGTGCCAGTACCCCCGGGGGGAGTGTGGTCCTTGGCTACACCTTC.

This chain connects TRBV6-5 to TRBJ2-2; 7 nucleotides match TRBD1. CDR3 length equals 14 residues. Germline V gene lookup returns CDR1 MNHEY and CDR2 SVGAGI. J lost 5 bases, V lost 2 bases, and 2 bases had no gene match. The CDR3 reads CASSYDRDTGELFF. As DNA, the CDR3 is TGTGCCAGCAGTTACGACAGGGATACCGGGGAGCTGTTTTTT.

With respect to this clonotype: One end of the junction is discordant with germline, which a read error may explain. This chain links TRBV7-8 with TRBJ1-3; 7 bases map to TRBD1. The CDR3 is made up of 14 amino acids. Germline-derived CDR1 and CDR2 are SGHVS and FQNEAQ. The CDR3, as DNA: TGTGCCAGCAGCTGGGAACAGGGGTTGAACACCACATATTTT. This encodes CASSWEQGLNTTYF.

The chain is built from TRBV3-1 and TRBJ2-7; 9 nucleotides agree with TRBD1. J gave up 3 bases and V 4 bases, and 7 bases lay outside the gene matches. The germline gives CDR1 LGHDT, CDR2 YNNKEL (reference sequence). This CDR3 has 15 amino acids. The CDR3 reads CASSLRDRVVYEQYF. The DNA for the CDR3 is TGTGCCAGCAGCCTCCGGGACAGGGTTGTCTACGAGCAGTACTTC.

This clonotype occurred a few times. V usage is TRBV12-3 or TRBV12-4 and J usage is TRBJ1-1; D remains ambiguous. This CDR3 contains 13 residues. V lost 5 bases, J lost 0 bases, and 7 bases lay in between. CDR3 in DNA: TGTGCCAGCAGTGCCGGGCTGAACACTGAAGCTTTCTTT. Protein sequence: CASSAGLNTEAFF.

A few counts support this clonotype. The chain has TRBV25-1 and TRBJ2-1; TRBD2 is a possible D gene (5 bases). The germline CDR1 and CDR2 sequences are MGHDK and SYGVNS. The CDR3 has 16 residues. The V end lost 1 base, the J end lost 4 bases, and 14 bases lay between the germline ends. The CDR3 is CASSEFRVGGYNEQFF. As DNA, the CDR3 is TGTGCCAGCAGTGAATTCCGGGTCGGCGGGTACAATGAGCAGTTCTTC.

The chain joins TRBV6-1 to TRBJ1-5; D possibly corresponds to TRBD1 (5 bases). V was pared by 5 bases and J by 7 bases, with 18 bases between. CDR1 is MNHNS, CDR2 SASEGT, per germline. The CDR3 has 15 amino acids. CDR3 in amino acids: CASSLGTEPVQPQHF. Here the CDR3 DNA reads TGTGCCAGCAGTCTGGGGACGGAGCCTGTGCAGCCCCAGCATTTT.

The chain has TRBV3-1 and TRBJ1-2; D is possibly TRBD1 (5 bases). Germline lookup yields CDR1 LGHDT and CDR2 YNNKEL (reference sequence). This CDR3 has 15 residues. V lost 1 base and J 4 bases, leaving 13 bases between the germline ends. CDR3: CASSQAVTGPYGYTF. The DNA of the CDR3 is TGTGCCAGCAGCCAAGCGGTAACAGGCCCCTATGGCTACACCTTC. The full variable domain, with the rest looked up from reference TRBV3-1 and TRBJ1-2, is DTAVSQTPKYLVTQMGNDKSIKCEQNLGHDTMYWYKQDSKKFLKIMFSYNNKELIINETVPNRFSPKSPDKAHLNLHINSLELGDSAVYFCASSQAVTGPYGYTFGSGTRLTVV.

CDR3 loop: CASSLLSGRTGGTEAFF. DNA of the CDR3: TGTGCCAGCAGTTTATTGTCGGGCCGGACAGGTGGCACTGAAGCTTTCTTT. This chain uses TRBV28 with TRBJ1-1; 7 nucleotides align to TRBD1. Germline CDR1 is MDHEN and CDR2 is SYDVKM. Losses at the gene ends were 1 base for V and 4 bases for J; bases not matched to a gene: 12. The CDR3 consists of 17 residues. Full variable domain (rest looked up from reference TRBV28 and TRBJ1-1): DVKVTQSSRYLVKRTGEKVFLECVQDMDHENMFWYRQDPGLGLRLIYFSYDVKMKEKGDIPEGYSVSREKKERFSLILESASTNQTSMYLCASSLLSGRTGGTEAFFGQGTRLTVV.

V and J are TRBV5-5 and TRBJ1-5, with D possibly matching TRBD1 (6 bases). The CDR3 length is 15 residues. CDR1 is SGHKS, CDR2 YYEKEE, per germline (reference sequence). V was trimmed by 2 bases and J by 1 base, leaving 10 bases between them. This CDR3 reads CASSFTGMSNQPQHF. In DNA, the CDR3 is TGTGCCAGCAGCTTCACAGGGATGAGCAATCAGCCCCAGCATTTT.

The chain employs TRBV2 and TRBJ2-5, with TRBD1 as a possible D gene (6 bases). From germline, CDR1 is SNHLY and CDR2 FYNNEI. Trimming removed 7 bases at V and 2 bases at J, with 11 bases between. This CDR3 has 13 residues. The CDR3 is CASNGQQQETQYF. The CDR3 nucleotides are TGTGCCAGCAACGGACAGCAACAAGAGACCCAGTACTTC. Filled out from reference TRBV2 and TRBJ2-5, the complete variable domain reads EPEVTQTPSHQVTQMGQEVILRCVPISNHLYFYWYRQILGQKVEFLVSFYNNEISEKSEIFDDQFSVERPDGSNFTLKIRSTKLEDSAMYFCASNGQQQETQYFGPGTRLLVL.

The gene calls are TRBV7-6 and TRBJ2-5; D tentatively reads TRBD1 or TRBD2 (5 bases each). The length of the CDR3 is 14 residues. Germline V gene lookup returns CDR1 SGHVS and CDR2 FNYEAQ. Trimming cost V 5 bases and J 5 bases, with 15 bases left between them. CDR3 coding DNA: TGTGCCAGCAGCACACCGGGACGTCCTGAGACCCAGTACTTC. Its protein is CASSTPGRPETQYF.

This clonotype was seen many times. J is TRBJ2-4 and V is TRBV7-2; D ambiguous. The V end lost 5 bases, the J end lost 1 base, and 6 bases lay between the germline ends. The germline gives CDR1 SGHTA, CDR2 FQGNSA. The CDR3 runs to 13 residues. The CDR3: CASSIEAKNIQYF. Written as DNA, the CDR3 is TGTGCCAGCAGCATCGAGGCCAAAAACATTCAGTACTTC.

The CDR3 sequence: CASSPRTGDHEQFF. CDR3 sequence (DNA): TGTGCCAGCAGTCCCCGGACAGGGGACCATGAGCAGTTCTTC. V gene TRBV28 combines with J gene TRBJ2-1; 9 bases match TRBD1. The length of the CDR3 is 14 residues. The germline CDR1 and CDR2 sequences are MDHEN and SYDVKM. The junction had 7 bases not matched to a gene; V was cut back by 5 bases and J by 8 bases.

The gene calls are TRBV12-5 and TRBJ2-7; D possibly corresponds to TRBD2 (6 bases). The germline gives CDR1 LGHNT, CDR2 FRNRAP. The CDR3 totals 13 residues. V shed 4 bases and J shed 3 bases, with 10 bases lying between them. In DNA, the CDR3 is TGTGCTAGTGGTTCTGGCGGGGTCTACGAGCAGTACTTC. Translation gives CASGSGGVYEQYF.

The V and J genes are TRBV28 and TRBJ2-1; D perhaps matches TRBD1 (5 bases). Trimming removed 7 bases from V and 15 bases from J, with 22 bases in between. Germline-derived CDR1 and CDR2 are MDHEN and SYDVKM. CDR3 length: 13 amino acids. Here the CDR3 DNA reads TGTGCCAGCACCTTCGGACAAAACTTGGCGGCGTTCTTC. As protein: CASTFGQNLAAFF. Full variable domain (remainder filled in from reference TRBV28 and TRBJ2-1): DVKVTQSSRYLVKRTGEKVFLECVQDMDHENMFWYRQDPGLGLRLIYFSYDVKMKEKGDIPEGYSVSREKKERFSLILESASTNQTSMYLCASTFGQNLAAFFGPGTRLTVL.

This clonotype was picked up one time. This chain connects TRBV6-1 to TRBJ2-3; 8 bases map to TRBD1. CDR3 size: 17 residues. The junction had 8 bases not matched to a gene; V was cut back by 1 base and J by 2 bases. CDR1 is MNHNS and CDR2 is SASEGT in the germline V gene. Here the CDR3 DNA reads TGTGCCAGCAGTGAAGGTCTGGGACAGGAGATCACAGATACGCAGTATTTT. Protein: CASSEGLGQEITDTQYF.

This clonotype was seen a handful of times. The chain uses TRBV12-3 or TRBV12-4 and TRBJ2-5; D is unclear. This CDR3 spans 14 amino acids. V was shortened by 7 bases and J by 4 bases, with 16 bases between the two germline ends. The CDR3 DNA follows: TGTGCCAGCACCTTGGCAGGAGTAGCAGAGACCCAGTACTTC. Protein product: CASTLAGVAETQYF.

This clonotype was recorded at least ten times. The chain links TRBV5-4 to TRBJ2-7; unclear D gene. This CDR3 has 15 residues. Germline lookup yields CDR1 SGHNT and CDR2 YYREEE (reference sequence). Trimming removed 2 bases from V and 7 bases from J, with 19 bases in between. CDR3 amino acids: CASSLGAKSIREQYF. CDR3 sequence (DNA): TGTGCCAGCAGCTTAGGCGCGAAATCCATTAGGGAGCAGTACTTC.

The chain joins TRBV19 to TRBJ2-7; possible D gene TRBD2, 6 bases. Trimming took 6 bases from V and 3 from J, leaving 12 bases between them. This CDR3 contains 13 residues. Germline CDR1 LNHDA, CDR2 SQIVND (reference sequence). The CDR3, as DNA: TGTGCCAGTAGACCGGAGACTAGCTACGAGCAGTACTTC. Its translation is CASRPETSYEQYF. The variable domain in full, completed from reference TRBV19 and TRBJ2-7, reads DGGITQSPKYLFRKEGQNVTLSCEQNLNHDAMYWYRQDPGQGLRLIYYSQIVNDFQKGDIAEGYSVSREKKESFPLTVTSAQKNPTAFYLCASRPETSYEQYFGPGTRLTVT.

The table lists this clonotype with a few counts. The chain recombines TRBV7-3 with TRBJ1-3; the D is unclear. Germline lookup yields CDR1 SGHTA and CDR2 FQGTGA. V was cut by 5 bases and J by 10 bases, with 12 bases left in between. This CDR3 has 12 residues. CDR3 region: CASSPEDGTIYF. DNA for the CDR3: TGTGCCAGCAGCCCAGAGGACGGGACCATATATTTT. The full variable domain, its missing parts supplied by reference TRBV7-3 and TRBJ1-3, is GAGVSQTPSNKVTEKGKYVELRCDPISGHTALYWYRQSLGQGPEFLIYFQGTGAADDSGLPNDRFFAVRPEGSVSTLKIQRTERGDSAVYLCASSPEDGTIYFGEGSWLTVV.

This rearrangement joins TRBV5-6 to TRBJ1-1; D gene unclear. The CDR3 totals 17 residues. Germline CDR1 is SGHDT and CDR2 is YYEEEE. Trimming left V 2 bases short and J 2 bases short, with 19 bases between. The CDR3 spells CASSFTPMGASNTEAFF. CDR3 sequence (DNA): TGTGCCAGCAGCTTTACGCCGATGGGAGCCTCCAACACTGAAGCTTTCTTT.